This paragraph reports one T cell receptor beta chain. Germline CDR1 and CDR2: LGHNA and YSLEER. The ends were cut back, 1 base at V and 4 bases at J, with 19 bases in the middle. CDR3 size: 17 residues. The data were obtained in a study of OX40 agonist ivuxolimab in advanced cancers. Libraries were prepared by immunoSEQ multiplex PCR; TCRdb keeps only in-frame clonotypes and omits some of them. Counted here are around 100,000 clones, 85% to 95% occurring once; the ten biggest clones make up around 0.3%. The TCR originated in an adult with an advanced solid tumor such as melanoma, head and neck, liver or kidney cancer. The sequenced sample was CD4+ or CD8+ T cells sorted from blood, obtained in a trial of the OX40 agonist ivuxolimab. The chain couples TRBV4-3 to TRBJ1-2, with D possibly being TRBD1 (6 bases). CDR3 loop: CASSQVGQGRPGYGYTF. The CDR3 region has the DNA TGCGCCAGCAGCCAAGTCGGTCAGGGGAGGCCAGGCTATGGCTACACCTTC.